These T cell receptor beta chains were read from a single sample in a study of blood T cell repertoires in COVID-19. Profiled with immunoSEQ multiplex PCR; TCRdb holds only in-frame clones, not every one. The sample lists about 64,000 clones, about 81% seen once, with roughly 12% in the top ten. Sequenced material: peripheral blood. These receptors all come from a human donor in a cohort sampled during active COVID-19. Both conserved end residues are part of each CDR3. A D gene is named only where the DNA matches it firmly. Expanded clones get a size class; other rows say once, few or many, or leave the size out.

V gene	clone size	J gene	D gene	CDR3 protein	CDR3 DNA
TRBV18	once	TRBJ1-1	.	CASSPARDTEAFF	TGTGCCAGCTCACCGGCGAGGGACACTGAAGCTTTCTTT
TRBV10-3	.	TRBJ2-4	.	CAISGDLIGAKNIQYF	TGTGCCATCAGTGGAGACCTAATCGGGGCCAAAAACATTCAGTACTTC
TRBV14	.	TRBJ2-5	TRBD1	CASSHNDRDQETQYF	TGTGCCAGCAGCCACAATGACAGGGACCAAGAGACCCAGTACTTC
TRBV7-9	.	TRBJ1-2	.	CASSIQTGAQVGYTF	TGTGCCAGCAGCATCCAGACAGGCGCCCAGGTGGGCTACACCTTC
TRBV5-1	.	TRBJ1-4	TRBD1	CASSLIGTGDEKLFF	TGCGCCAGCAGCTTAATTGGGACAGGGGATGAAAAACTGTTTTTT
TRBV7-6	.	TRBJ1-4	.	CASRGQGNEKLFF	TGTGCCAGCAGGGGGCAGGGAAATGAAAAACTGTTTTTT
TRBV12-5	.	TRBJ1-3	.	CASAQSGSGNTIYF	TGTGCTAGTGCTCAATCGGGATCTGGAAACACCATATATTTT
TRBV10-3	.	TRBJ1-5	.	CAISEPNQPQHF	TGTGCCATCAGTGAGCCGAATCAGCCCCAGCATTTT
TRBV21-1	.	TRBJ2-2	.	CASSKRSLAGWRRLSTGELFF	TGTGCCAGCAGCAAACGTTCACTAGCGGGTTGGAGGCGGTTGAGCACCGGGGAGCTGTTTTTT
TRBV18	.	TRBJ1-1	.	CASSLSEVPMNTEAFF	TGTGCCAGCTCACTATCGGAGGTCCCGATGAACACTGAAGCTTTCTTT
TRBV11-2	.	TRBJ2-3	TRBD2	CASSPRLAGGPGGGTQYF	TGTGCCAGCAGCCCAAGACTAGCGGGGGGGCCAGGCGGAGGTACGCAGTATTTT
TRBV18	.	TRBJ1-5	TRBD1	CASSPGGGQGPQPQHF	TGTGCCAGCTCACCGGGAGGGGGACAGGGTCCTCAGCCCCAGCATTTT
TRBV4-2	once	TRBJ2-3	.	CASSHPGTDTQYF	TGTGCCAGCAGCCATCCTGGCACAGATACGCAGTATTTT
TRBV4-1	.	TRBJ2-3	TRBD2	CASSQRAGETGTQYF	TGCGCCAGCAGCCAGAGGGCGGGGGAAACAGGTACGCAGTATTTT
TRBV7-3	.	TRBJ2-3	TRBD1	CASSSGTGEGTDTQYF	TGTGCCAGCAGCTCGGGGACAGGGGAAGGAACAGATACGCAGTATTTT
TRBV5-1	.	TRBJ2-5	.	CASSLGGNQETQYF	TGCGCCAGCAGCTTAGGGGGAAACCAAGAGACCCAGTACTTC
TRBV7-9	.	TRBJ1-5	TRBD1	CASSPATGGGQPQHF	TGTGCCAGCAGCCCGGCTACAGGGGGCGGTCAGCCCCAGCATTTT
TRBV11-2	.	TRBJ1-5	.	CASSLGEGRGNQPQHF	TGTGCCAGCAGCTTAGGGGAGGGGAGAGGGAATCAGCCCCAGCATTTT
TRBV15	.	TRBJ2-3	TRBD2	CATSREVGGGGTQYF	TGTGCCACCAGCAGAGAGGTTGGCGGGGGGGGTACGCAGTATTTT
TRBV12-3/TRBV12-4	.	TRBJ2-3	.	CASSFRADTQYF	TGTGCCAGCAGTTTTCGGGCAGATACGCAGTATTTT
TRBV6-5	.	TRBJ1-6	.	CASSQLPGHPPLHF	TGTGCCAGCAGTCAACTCCCGGGACATCCACCCCTCCACTTT
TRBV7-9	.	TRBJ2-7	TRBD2	CASSRSGGAEEQYF	TGTGCCAGCAGCCGTAGCGGGGGGGCTGAAGAGCAGTACTTC
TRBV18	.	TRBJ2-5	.	CASSQQIGQQETQYF	TGTGCCAGCTCTCAACAAATAGGACAGCAAGAGACCCAGTACTTC
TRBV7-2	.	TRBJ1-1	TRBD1	CASSPLGQAYTEAFF	TGTGCCAGCAGCCCATTAGGACAGGCGTATACTGAAGCTTTCTTT
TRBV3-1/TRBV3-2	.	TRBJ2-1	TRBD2	CASSRAGGNEQFF	TGTGCCAGCAGCCGCGCCGGGGGGAATGAGCAGTTCTTC
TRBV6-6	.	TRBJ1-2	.	CASSYEAGWNGYTF	TGTGCCAGCAGTTACGAGGCAGGGTGGAACGGCTACACCTTC
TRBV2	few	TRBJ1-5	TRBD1	CASSDWGTEDQPQHF	TGTGCCAGCAGTGATTGGGGGACAGAGGATCAGCCCCAGCATTTT
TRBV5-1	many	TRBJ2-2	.	CASSYRPSTGELFF	TGCGCCAGCAGCTACCGCCCCAGCACCGGGGAGCTGTTTTTT
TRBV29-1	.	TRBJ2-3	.	CSVVQGDTQYF	TGCAGCGTTGTCCAGGGAGATACGCAGTATTTT
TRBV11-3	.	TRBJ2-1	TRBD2	CASSSSSGGSYNEQFF	TGTGCCAGCAGCTCAAGCAGCGGGGGCTCCTACAATGAGCAGTTCTTC
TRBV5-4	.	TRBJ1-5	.	CASSRRGDSNQPQHF	TGTGCCAGCAGCCGCCGGGGGGATAGCAATCAGCCCCAGCATTTT
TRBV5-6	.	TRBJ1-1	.	CASSLRKAMNTEAFF	TGTGCCAGCAGCTTGAGGAAAGCGATGAACACTGAAGCTTTCTTT
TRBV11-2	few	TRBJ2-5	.	CASSLVLETQYF	TGTGCCAGCAGCTTAGTTCTAGAGACCCAGTACTTC
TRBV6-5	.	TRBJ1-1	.	CASVGHSHEAFF	TGTGCCAGCGTGGGGCATTCCCATGAAGCTTTCTTT
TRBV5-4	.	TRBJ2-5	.	CASSFEGGGETQYF	TGTGCCAGCAGCTTCGAAGGGGGGGGAGAGACCCAGTACTTC
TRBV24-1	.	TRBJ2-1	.	CATSDETARNEQFF	TGTGCCACCAGTGATGAGACAGCTAGGAATGAGCAGTTCTTC
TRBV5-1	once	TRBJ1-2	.	CASTPSGAVNYGYTF	TGCGCCAGCACCCCCTCAGGGGCGGTTAACTATGGCTACACCTTC
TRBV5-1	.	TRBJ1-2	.	CASAQPAGGTGYTF	TGCGCCAGCGCGCAACCCGCGGGGGGAACTGGCTACACCTTC
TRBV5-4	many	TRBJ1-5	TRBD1	CASSLGGWGQPQHF	TGTGCCAGCAGCTTAGGGGGCTGGGGACAGCCCCAGCATTTT
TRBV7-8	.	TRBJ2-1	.	CASSPSGEQFF	TGTGCCAGCAGCCCCTCGGGGGAGCAGTTCTTC
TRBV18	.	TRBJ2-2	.	CASSSRTNADVAGELFF	TGTGCCAGCTCATCAAGGACAAACGCGGACGTAGCCGGGGAGCTGTTTTTT
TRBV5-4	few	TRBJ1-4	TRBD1	CASSLDGTGGEKLFF	TGTGCCAGCAGCTTAGATGGGACAGGGGGTGAAAAACTGTTTTTT
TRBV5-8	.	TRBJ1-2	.	CASSLAGGGLYGYTF	TGTGCCAGCAGCTTGGCCGGGGGGGGCCTCTATGGCTACACCTTC
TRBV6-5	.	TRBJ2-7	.	CASLGPGGVYEQYF	TGTGCCAGCCTGGGTCCTGGGGGCGTCTACGAGCAGTACTTC
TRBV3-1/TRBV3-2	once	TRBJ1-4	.	CASRIAGAGEKLFF	TGTGCCAGCAGAATCGCGGGAGCAGGGGAAAAACTGTTTTTT
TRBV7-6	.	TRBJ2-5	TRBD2	CASSPLAGNQETQYF	TGTGCCAGCAGCCCTCTAGCGGGGAACCAAGAGACCCAGTACTTC
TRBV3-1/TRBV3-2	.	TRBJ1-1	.	CASRQSGGSTEAFF	TGTGCCAGCAGACAATCGGGGGGGAGCACTGAAGCTTTCTTT
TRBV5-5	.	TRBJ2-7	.	CASSLEAPSGVPHF	TGTGCCAGCAGCTTGGAGGCCCCCTCAGGGGTCCCCCACTTC
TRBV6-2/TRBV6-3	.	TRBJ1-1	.	CASSLSSGVSAEAFF	TGTGCCAGCAGCCTGTCTTCGGGGGTCAGCGCTGAAGCTTTCTTT
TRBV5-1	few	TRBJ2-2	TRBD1	CASSLGTGFAPNTGELFF	TGCGCCAGCAGCTTGGGGACAGGCTTTGCCCCGAACACCGGGGAGCTGTTTTTT
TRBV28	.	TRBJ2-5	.	CASRPAGGRTQYF	TGTGCCAGCAGGCCGGCAGGGGGGAGGACCCAGTACTTC
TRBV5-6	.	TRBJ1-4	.	CASSLRQGNEKLFF	TGTGCCAGCAGCTTGAGGCAGGGAAATGAAAAACTGTTTTTT